The 23 T cell receptor beta chains listed next were all sequenced from one sample in a study of T cell responses to AZD1222 COVID-19 vaccine. The method was immunoSEQ multiplex PCR; TCRdb's version includes in-frame clones alone and lacks a portion of them. The sample includes over 65,000 clones, about 90% of them seen just once. Sample: peripheral blood, taken on day 0 of AZD1222 vaccination. All receptors come from an adult in good health.

This clone was counted a single time. The chain carries TRBV6-4 and TRBJ2-3; D remains unclear. This CDR3 contains 14 residues. Germline assignment: CDR1 MRHNA and CDR2 SNTAGT. Trimming stripped 5 bases from V and 1 base from J, with 10 bases between. The CDR3 DNA follows: TGTGCCAGCAGTTCTACCTTGGGCACAGATACGCAGTATTTT. This translates into CASSSTLGTDTQYF.

The CDR3 coding sequence is TGTGCCAGCAGCTTGGGGAGGACAGGGGGGGATCAGCCCCAGCATTTT. Translated, it gives CASSLGRTGGDQPQHF. The J gene is TRBJ1-5, the V gene TRBV5-6; 10 positions agree with TRBD1. CDR1 and CDR2 from the germline V gene are SGHDT and YYEEEE. The CDR3 is 16 amino acids. V shed 0 bases, J shed 5 bases, and the junction held 5 bases outside the gene matches. The variable domain in full, completed from reference TRBV5-6 and TRBJ1-5, reads DAGVTQSPTHLIKTRGQQVTLRCSPKSGHDTVSWYQQALGQGPQFIFQYYEEEERQRGNFPDRFSGHQFPNYSSELNVNALLLGDSALYLCASSLGRTGGDQPQHFGDGTRLSIL.

The rearrangement joins TRBV4-1 to TRBJ1-2; D call uncertain. The CDR3 sequence is 15 residues long. V lost 0 bases and J 2 bases, leaving 10 bases between the germline ends. Per the germline V gene, CDR1 is MGHRA and CDR2 is YSYEKL. This CDR3 is CASSQDRRLNYGYTF. The CDR3 DNA sequence: TGCGCCAGCAGCCAAGATCGGCGCCTCAACTATGGCTACACCTTC.

The chain recombines TRBV30 with TRBJ1-2; D gene ambiguous. V was shortened by 3 bases and J by 8 bases, with 10 bases between the two germline ends. The CDR3 length is 11 residues. Germline CDR1 reads GTSNPN; CDR2 reads SVGIG (reference sequence). CDR3: CAWSMGGGYTF. DNA for the CDR3: TGTGCCTGGAGCATGGGAGGAGGCTACACCTTC.

This sequence joins TRBV14 and TRBJ2-6; the D is unclear. Trimming left V 4 bases short and J 0 bases short, with 7 bases between. Germline V gene lookup returns CDR1 SGHDN and CDR2 FVKESK. The CDR3 length is 15 residues. In nucleotides, the CDR3 is TGTGCCAGCAGCCTGACCCCCTCTGGGGCCAACGTCCTGACTTTC. Translating it yields CASSLTPSGANVLTF.

The rearrangement links TRBV28 to TRBJ1-4; D gene unclear. Germline V lookup: CDR1 MDHEN, CDR2 SYDVKM. The CDR3 covers 12 residues. V lost 8 bases to trimming and J lost 4 bases, with 8 bases between them. The CDR3 reads CASYDNNEKLFF. DNA for the CDR3: TGTGCCAGCTACGATAATAATGAAAAACTGTTTTTT.

The V and J genes are TRBV7-3 and TRBJ2-3; D possibly corresponds to TRBD1 (5 bases). Trimming pared 6 bases from V and 7 bases from J, leaving 11 bases between. The germline gives CDR1 SGHTA, CDR2 FQGTGA. There are 12 residues in the CDR3. CDR3 protein: CASSLDRNTQYF. The CDR3 coding sequence is TGTGCCAGCAGTCTCGACAGAAATACGCAGTATTTT.

This chain connects TRBV7-2 to TRBJ2-5; tentatively, D is TRBD1 (6 bases). Trimming took off 2 bases at V and 5 bases at J, with 15 bases between the two ends. The CDR3 loop spans 15 amino acids. Germline V CDR1 and CDR2: SGHTA, FQGNSA. CDR3 nucleotide sequence: TGTGCCAGCAGCTTAATTGTGGGGGCGCGGGAGACCCAGTACTTC. It yields the protein CASSLIVGARETQYF.

The chain recombines TRBV5-1 with TRBJ2-5; TRBD2 matches at 8 bases. The CDR3 is 16 amino acids. Germline V gene lookup returns CDR1 SGHRS and CDR2 YFSETQ. The trim removed 0 bases at V and 1 base at J, leaving 5 bases unmatched. Here the CDR3 reads CASSLGAGALQETQYF. The CDR3 DNA reads TGCGCCAGCAGCTTGGGAGCGGGGGCCCTCCAAGAGACCCAGTACTTC.

The V call is TRBV5-1, the J call TRBJ2-6; D ambiguous. Germline CDR1 reads SGHRS; CDR2 reads YFSETQ. V was clipped by 7 bases and J by 1 base, with 12 bases between them. This CDR3 contains 15 residues. The CDR3 spells CASYSGVSGANVLTF. CDR3 nucleotide sequence: TGCGCCAGCTACTCCGGAGTGTCTGGGGCCAACGTCCTGACTTTC.

V gene TRBV10-2 combines with J gene TRBJ1-2; D gene ambiguous. This CDR3 spans 14 amino acids. V gave up 0 bases and J gave up 8 bases, with 13 bases separating them. In germline, CDR1 is WSHSY, CDR2 SAAADI. The CDR3 loop is CASSESRREYGYTF. CDR3 coding DNA: TGCGCCAGCAGTGAGTCAAGAAGGGAGTACGGCTACACCTTC.

This chain connects TRBV30 to TRBJ2-5, with unresolved D. Trimming took off 2 bases at V and 4 bases at J, with 8 bases between the two ends. From germline, CDR1 is GTSNPN and CDR2 SVGIG (reference sequence). This CDR3 spans 12 amino acids. The chain's CDR3 is CAWSPGGETQYF. In nucleotides, the CDR3 is TGTGCCTGGAGTCCGGGCGGAGAGACCCAGTACTTC. The full variable domain, completed using reference TRBV30 and TRBJ2-5, is SQTIHQWPATLVQPVGSPLSLECTVEGTSNPNLYWYRQAAGRGLQLLFYSVGIGQISSEVPQNLSASRPQDRQFILSSKKLLLSDSGFYLCAWSPGGETQYFGPGTRLLVL.

J is TRBJ1-1 and V is TRBV9; D not certain. Trimming pared 4 bases from V and 4 bases from J, leaving 17 bases between. CDR1 is SGDLS, CDR2 YYNGEE, per germline. The CDR3 contains 15 residues. Here the CDR3 reads CASSPRDGRSTEAFF. The CDR3 DNA reads as TGTGCCAGCAGCCCCCGAGATGGGCGTTCCACTGAAGCTTTCTTT. The whole variable domain, remainder taken from reference TRBV9 and TRBJ1-1, is DSGVTQTPKHLITATGQRVTLRCSPRSGDLSVYWYQQSLDQGLQFLIQYYNGEERAKGNILERFSAQQFPDLHSELNLSSLELGDSALYFCASSPRDGRSTEAFFGQGTRLTVV.

The chain carries TRBV6-1 and TRBJ2-3, with a weak D call TRBD1 (6 bases). The germline V gene encodes CDR1 MNHNS and CDR2 SASEGT. The CDR3 runs to 15 residues. V lost 2 bases and J lost 0, with 9 bases in between. The CDR3 sequence: CASSEQGTSTDTQYF. The CDR3 coding sequence is TGTGCCAGCAGTGAACAGGGGACAAGCACAGATACGCAGTATTTT.

The chain carries TRBV7-2 and TRBJ1-4; 9 nucleotides line up with TRBD1. The CDR3 sequence is 15 residues long. Losses at the gene ends were 6 bases for V and 6 bases for J; bases not matched to a gene: 8. Germline V lookup: CDR1 SGHTA, CDR2 FQGNSA. CDR3 nucleotides: TGTGCCAGCAGACCCGGACAGGGGAGATATGAAAAACTGTTTTTT. This encodes CASRPGQGRYEKLFF.

The chain is built from TRBV3-1 (or the pseudogene TRBV3-2) and TRBJ2-7; D perhaps matches TRBD2 (7 bases). The V gene lost 2 bases and the J gene lost 6 bases, with 23 bases spanning the gap. Looked up from germline, CDR1 is LGHDT and CDR2 is YNNKEL (reference sequence). This CDR3 is 17 amino acids long. CDR3 nucleotides: TGTGCCAGCAGCCAAAGAGGGGGAGCGGGGCCCCCCCCCGAGCAGTACTTC. Amino acid sequence: CASSQRGGAGPPPEQYF.

This clone was seen a single time. The gene calls are TRBV5-1 and TRBJ1-2; perhaps TRBD1 as D (6 bases). CDR3 length: 15 amino acids. Germline V gene data show CDR1 as SGHRS and CDR2 as YFSETQ. Trimming removed 4 bases from V and 5 bases from J, with 18 bases in between. The CDR3 spells CASSDGGREVYGYTF. The CDR3 DNA follows: TGCGCCAGCAGCGACGGGGGCAGGGAGGTATATGGCTACACCTTC.

The V gene is TRBV30, the J gene TRBJ1-2; D may be TRBD1 (5 bases). The CDR3 length is 14 residues. CDR1 and CDR2 (germline): GTSNPN, SVGIG (reference sequence). V shed 0 bases and J shed 8 bases, with 16 bases lying between them. CDR3 DNA: TGTGCCTGGAGTGTAGGGACCCCGACGGGGGGCTACACCTTC. The encoded protein is CAWSVGTPTGGYTF.

The chain links TRBV3-1 (or the pseudogene TRBV3-2) to TRBJ1-5; D gene uncertain. V lost 3 bases and J 3 bases, leaving 15 bases between the germline ends. The CDR3 loop spans 16 amino acids. Germline V gene sequence: CDR1 LGHDT, CDR2 YNNKEL (reference sequence). The CDR3 region is CASSQSSRGYNQPQHF. The CDR3 DNA sequence: TGTGCCAGCAGCCAGTCCTCTCGGGGATACAATCAGCCCCAGCATTTT.

V gene TRBV7-3 combines with J gene TRBJ2-1; D is possibly TRBD1 (6 bases). V lost 5 bases, J lost 9 bases, and 20 bases lay in between. The germline V gene encodes CDR1 SGHTA and CDR2 FQGTGA. The CDR3 spans 15 residues. The CDR3 DNA follows: TGTGCCAGCAGCCAACCCGGGACAAGGGGCGGTGAGCAGTTCTTC. This sequence encodes CASSQPGTRGGEQFF.

The gene calls are TRBV29-1 and TRBJ2-1; 7 bases match TRBD2. J was trimmed by 6 bases and V by 4 bases; bases with no gene match: 9. Per germline, CDR1 SQVTM and CDR2 ANQGSEA. The CDR3 runs 14 residues. The CDR3 protein is CSVVSWEGLNEQFF. In nucleotides, the CDR3 is TGCAGCGTTGTCTCGTGGGAGGGCCTCAATGAGCAGTTCTTC.

The rearrangement links TRBV5-1 to TRBJ2-1; 7 bases align to TRBD1. This CDR3 spans 14 amino acids. Germline assignment: CDR1 SGHRS and CDR2 YFSETQ. V shed 2 bases, J shed 6 bases, and the junction held 5 bases outside the gene matches. The CDR3 spells CASSFDRVANEQFF. CDR3 in DNA: TGCGCCAGCAGCTTCGACAGGGTGGCCAATGAGCAGTTCTTC.

The CDR3 sequence: CASTQRGLHGYTF. CDR3 DNA: TGTGCCAGCACCCAGCGGGGGCTCCATGGCTACACCTTC. The gene calls are TRBV7-2 and TRBJ1-2; D may be TRBD1 (6 bases). Germline CDR1 SGHTA, CDR2 FQGNSA. The CDR3 sequence is 13 residues long. Trimming stripped 7 bases from V and 6 bases from J, with 15 bases between.